What follows are 23 T cell receptor beta chains derived from one specimen sequenced in a study of T cell repertoires in cytomegalovirus infection. Their target antigens are unknown. TCRdb passed the reads through MiXCR, listing each CDR3 protein once. The table includes around 710,000 distinct CDR3 sequences, approximately 32% detected once. Sequences were derived from cultured CD8+ T cells from PBMCs, sampled from culture after CMV antigen stimulation. Receptors were obtained from a human donor in good health (CMV status not recorded). Some clones in this sample may be carry-over from other donors' samples.

This clonotype occurred a few times. The chain is built from TRBV7-9 and TRBJ1-6; perhaps TRBD1 as D (5 bases). Deletions cut 1 base from V and 9 bases from J, with 13 bases between. Germline V lookup: CDR1 SEHNR, CDR2 FQNEAQ (reference sequence). This CDR3 spans 15 amino acids. CDR3 in amino acids: CASSLEEGLSSPLHF. CDR3 bases: TGTGCCAGCAGCTTAGAGGAGGGACTCTCTTCACCCCTCCACTTT.

This clonotype appeared many times. The CDR3 loop reads CAISDSLSAGGYYEQYF. The CDR3 coding sequence is TGTGCCATCAGTGATTCTCTTTCGGCAGGGGGCTACTACGAGCAGTACTTC. The chain joins TRBV10-3 to TRBJ2-7; TRBD1 matches at 8 bases. Germline-derived CDR1 and CDR2 are ENHRY and SYGVKD. J was trimmed by 3 bases and V by 3 bases; bases with no gene match: 13. This CDR3 contains 17 residues.

This CDR3 is CASSLDSRWEQYV. CDR3 bases: TGTGCCAGCAGCCTGGACAGCCGGTGGGAGCAGTACGTC. The rearrangement joins TRBV7-9 to TRBJ2-7, with TRBD1 as a possible D gene (6 bases). With 5 bases removed from V and 7 bases from J, the gap between germline ends came to 15 bases. Germline V gives CDR1 SEHNR, CDR2 FQNEAQ (reference sequence). The CDR3 totals 13 residues.

This sequence joins TRBV12-3 or TRBV12-4 and TRBJ2-1, with 8 bases aligning to TRBD2. The CDR3 is 24 residues long. The junction had 28 bases not matched to a gene; V was cut back by 3 bases and J by 0 bases. CDR3 region: CASSFTTATSIAGGPPSSYNEQFF. In DNA, the CDR3 is TGTGCCAGCAGTTTCACCACGGCCACTAGTATCGCGGGGGGCCCCCCGAGCTCCTACAATGAGCAGTTCTTC.

The rearrangement links TRBV12-3 or TRBV12-4 to TRBJ1-1; the match to TRBD1 covers 8 bases. This CDR3 contains 16 residues. The V and J ends lost 3 bases and 0 bases, in that order; junction bases with no gene match: 6. The CDR3 loop reads CASSFWTGKMNTEAFF. The CDR3 DNA follows: TGTGCCAGCAGTTTCTGGACAGGGAAAATGAACACTGAAGCTTTCTTT.

A few counts support this clonotype. The CDR3 sequence is CASREGRFSGNTIYF. In nucleotides, the CDR3 is TGTGCCAGCAGAGAGGGACGTTTCTCTGGAAACACCATATATTTT. The rearrangement links TRBV6-5 to TRBJ1-3; D may be TRBD1 (5 bases). The germline V gene encodes CDR1 MNHEY and CDR2 SVGAGI. The CDR3 contains 15 residues. V was shortened by 6 bases and J by 0 bases, with 12 bases between the two germline ends.

The CDR3 nucleotides read TGCAGCGTTGATTCCCGGACAGGAGACACTGAAGCTTTCTTT. This sequence encodes CSVDSRTGDTEAFF. This chain uses TRBV29-1 with TRBJ1-1, with 7 bases lining up with TRBD1. Germline lookup yields CDR1 SQVTM and CDR2 ANQGSEA. The V gene end was trimmed by 3 bases and the J gene end by 3 bases; junction bases not matched to a gene: 7. The CDR3 extends over 14 amino acids.

This clonotype was detected once. The chain employs TRBV5-1 and TRBJ1-2, with 8 bases lining up with TRBD1. Germline loops: CDR1 SGHRS, CDR2 YFSETQ. The CDR3 sequence is 13 residues long. V shed 5 bases and J 7 bases; nucleotides not matched to a gene: 7. The CDR3 region has the DNA TGCGCCAGCAGGTCAGGGGGCGCCTCTGGCTACACCTTC. It encodes CASRSGGASGYTF.

The V gene is TRBV12-3 or TRBV12-4, the J gene TRBJ2-5; D perhaps matches TRBD1 (5 bases). Trimming left V 5 bases short and J 3 bases short, with 13 bases between. The CDR3 loop spans 14 amino acids. The CDR3 region has the DNA TGTGCCAGCAGTCACGCAGGGCGGAAAGAGACCCAGTACTTC. Translated, it gives CASSHAGRKETQYF.

A remark on this clonotype: This may stem from a read error, because a much larger clone lies one nucleotide away. The gene calls are TRBV7-2 and TRBJ2-7, with D possibly being TRBD2 (6 bases). The V end was cut by 7 bases, the J end by 4 bases, with 20 bases between. CDR1 and CDR2 from the germline V gene are SGHTA and FQGNSA. The CDR3 totals 15 residues. The CDR3 nucleotides read TGTGCCAGCAACATATGGGAGGAGGGGCAGTACGAGCAGTACTTC. This sequence encodes CASNIWEEGQYEQYF.

This clonotype was picked up many times. V usage is TRBV5-5 and J usage is TRBJ2-4; 9 nucleotides line up with TRBD1. This CDR3 contains 16 residues. Looked up from germline, CDR1 is SGHKS and CDR2 is YYEKEE (reference sequence). After removal of 2 bases from V and 4 bases from J, the junction contained 7 bases not matched to a gene. This chain's CDR3 is CASSFGQGMEKNIQYF. The CDR3 DNA is TGTGCCAGCAGCTTCGGACAGGGGATGGAAAAAAACATTCAGTACTTC.

In its sample, this clonotype was seen a few times. The chain combines TRBV7-3 with TRBJ2-5, with 8 bases identical to TRBD2. Germline CDR1 is SGHTA and CDR2 is FQGTGA. CDR3 size: 15 residues. With V trimmed by 5 bases and J by 5 bases, 10 bases remained unmatched. The CDR3 protein is CASSHSTSEGETQYF. In nucleotides, the CDR3 is TGTGCCAGCAGCCATTCGACTAGCGAGGGGGAGACCCAGTACTTC.

V is TRBV24-1 and J is TRBJ2-2; D ambiguous. CDR1 is KGHDR and CDR2 is SFDVKD in the germline V gene. Between the trimmed V and J ends, which lost 3 bases and 3 bases, there was a span of 4 bases. The CDR3 sequence is 13 residues long. CDR3 amino acids: CATSDRYTGELFF. CDR3 sequence (DNA): TGTGCCACCAGTGATAGATACACCGGGGAGCTGTTTTTT.

The chain combines TRBV10-3 with TRBJ1-5; no reliable D call. The CDR3 consists of 15 residues. V shed 2 bases and J shed 3 bases, with 11 bases lying between them. Germline V gene sequence: CDR1 ENHRY, CDR2 SYGVKD. The CDR3 is CAISELEGINQPQHF. CDR3 coding DNA: TGTGCCATCAGTGAGCTCGAGGGTATCAATCAGCCCCAGCATTTT.

This clonotype has just one count. The chain carries TRBV5-1 and TRBJ2-1; D may be TRBD1 or TRBD2 (5 bases each). CDR1 and CDR2 (germline): SGHRS, YFSETQ. This CDR3 is 15 amino acids long. Trimming took off 2 bases at V and 16 bases at J, with 25 bases between the two ends. CDR3 sequence reads: CASSLDSVPPEGSFF. Here the CDR3 DNA reads TGCGCCAGCAGCTTAGACAGCGTCCCCCCCGAAGGGAGTTTCTTC.

In this sample, this clonotype turned up a few times. The chain's CDR3 is CATSTRDGLTGELFF. CDR3 nucleotide sequence: TGTGCCACCAGCACCCGGGACGGCTTAACCGGGGAGCTGTTTTTT. The J gene is TRBJ2-2, the V gene TRBV15, with D tentatively TRBD1 or TRBD2 (5 bases each). V shed 4 bases and J shed 5 bases, with 14 bases lying between them. Germline V lookup: CDR1 LNHNV, CDR2 YYDKDF (reference sequence). CDR3 length equals 15 residues.

The chain links TRBV12-5 to TRBJ2-5; 11 nucleotides agree with TRBD2. Trimming cost V 7 bases and J 5 bases; bases outside gene matches: 12. The CDR3 consists of 16 residues. Per germline, CDR1 LGHNT and CDR2 FRNRAP. DNA for the CDR3: TGTGCTAGTGCCTCGACTAGCGGGGACCTTCGGGAGACCCAGTACTTC. It is translated as CASASTSGDLRETQYF.

The V gene is TRBV2, the J gene TRBJ2-1, with D unresolved. This CDR3 is 16 amino acids long. Germline V lookup: CDR1 SNHLY, CDR2 FYNNEI. The V end was cut by 8 bases, the J end by 4 bases, with 21 bases between. CDR3 protein: CASFFRLFLGYNEQFF. The CDR3, as DNA: TGTGCCAGCTTTTTTAGACTCTTTCTGGGATACAATGAGCAGTTCTTC.

The chain employs TRBV6-5 and TRBJ2-1; D remains unclear. V was cut by 4 bases and J by 5 bases, with 9 bases left in between. Germline assignment: CDR1 MNHEY and CDR2 SVGAGI. This CDR3 is 13 amino acids long. The CDR3 DNA reads TGTGCCAGCAGTTTTGGGCAGGACAATGAGCAGTTCTTC. It encodes CASSFGQDNEQFF.

This clonotype was detected a few times. One junction end disagrees with the germline gene, perhaps due to a read error. The genes are TRBV7-2 and TRBJ2-3; TRBD2 aligns across 10 bases. The CDR3 extends over 11 amino acids. CDR1 SGHTA and CDR2 FQGNSA come from the germline V gene. CDR3 in amino acids: CASSPGTSEHF. For the CDR3, the DNA is TGTGCCAGCAGCCCCGGGACTAGCGAACATTTT.

The chain carries TRBV24-1 and TRBJ2-1; 8 positions match TRBD2. The V gene's germline CDR1 is KGHDR and CDR2 SFDVKD. This CDR3 contains 17 residues. V lost 1 base to trimming and J lost 7 bases; unmatched junction nucleotides: 11. CDR3 sequence reads: CATSDFPQDGGVNEQFF. Written as DNA, the CDR3 is TGTGCCACCAGTGATTTCCCCCAGGACGGGGGGGTAAATGAGCAGTTCTTC.

This chain uses TRBV5-4 with TRBJ2-5; TRBD2 matches at 13 bases. Germline V gene sequence: CDR1 SGHNT, CDR2 YYREEE (reference sequence). J lost 2 bases, V lost 2 bases, and 6 bases had no gene match. The CDR3 length is 17 residues. The DNA for the CDR3 is TGTGCCAGCAGCTTAGGACTAGCGGGGGTAGAACAAGAGACCCAGTACTTC. Its protein product is CASSLGLAGVEQETQYF.

The chain carries TRBV4-1 and TRBJ2-7; no clear D. The CDR3 has 14 residues. V was cut by 0 bases and J by 3 bases, with 9 bases left in between. In germline, CDR1 is MGHRA, CDR2 YSYEKL. The CDR3 region has the DNA TGCGCCAGCAGCCAAGAAAACGGAGACTACGAGCAGTACGTC. Amino acids: CASSQENGDYEQYV.